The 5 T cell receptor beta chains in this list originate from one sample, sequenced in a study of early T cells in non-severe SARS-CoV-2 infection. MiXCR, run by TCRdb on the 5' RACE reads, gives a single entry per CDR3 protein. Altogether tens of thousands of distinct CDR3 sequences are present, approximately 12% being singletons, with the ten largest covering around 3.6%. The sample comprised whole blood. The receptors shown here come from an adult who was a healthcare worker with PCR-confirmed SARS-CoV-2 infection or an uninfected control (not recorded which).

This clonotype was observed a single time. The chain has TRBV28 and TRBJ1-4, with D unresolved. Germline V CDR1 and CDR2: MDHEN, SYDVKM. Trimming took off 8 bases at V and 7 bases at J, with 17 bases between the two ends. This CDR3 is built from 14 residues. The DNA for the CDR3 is TGTGCCAGCGGTCCGAGCCCTCGAGGTGAAAAACTGTTTTTT. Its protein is CASGPSPRGEKLFF. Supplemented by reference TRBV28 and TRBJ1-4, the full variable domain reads DVKVTQSSRYLVKRTGEKVFLECVQDMDHENMFWYRQDPGLGLRLIYFSYDVKMKEKGDIPEGYSVSREKKERFSLILESASTNQTSMYLCASGPSPRGEKLFFGSGTQLSVL.

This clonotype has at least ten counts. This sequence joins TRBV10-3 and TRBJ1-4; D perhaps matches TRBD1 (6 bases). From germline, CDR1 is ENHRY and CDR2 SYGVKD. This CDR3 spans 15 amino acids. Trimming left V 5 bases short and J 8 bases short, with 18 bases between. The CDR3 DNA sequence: TGTGCCATCAGTTCCCCGGGACATGGGCAAGAAAAACTGTTTTTT. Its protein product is CAISSPGHGQEKLFF.

DNA for the CDR3: TGCAGTGCGGGAACCGGGACTAGCGGGAGGGCGATGAATGAGCAGTTCTTC. Translating gives CSAGTGTSGRAMNEQFF. The chain joins TRBV20-1 to TRBJ2-1; 16 nucleotides agree with TRBD2. The germline CDR1 and CDR2 sequences are DFQATT and SNEGSKA (reference sequence). This CDR3 has 17 amino acids. J gave up 7 bases and V 6 bases, and 12 bases lay outside the gene matches.

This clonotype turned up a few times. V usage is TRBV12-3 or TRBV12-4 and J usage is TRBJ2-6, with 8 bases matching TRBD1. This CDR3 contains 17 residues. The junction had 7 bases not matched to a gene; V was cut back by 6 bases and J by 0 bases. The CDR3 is CASSWDRQFSGANVLTF. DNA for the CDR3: TGTGCCAGCAGCTGGGACAGGCAATTCTCTGGGGCCAACGTCCTGACTTTC.

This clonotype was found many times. The CDR3 DNA sequence: TGTGCCAGCAGCATTCCGACAGGGGGCCGGTACAATGAGCAGTTCTTC. It codes for CASSIPTGGRYNEQFF. The chain carries TRBV7-2 and TRBJ2-1; 10 nucleotides align to TRBD1. V was clipped by 5 bases and J by 4 bases; unmatched bases: 8. CDR3 length: 16 residues. Germline CDR1 is SGHTA and CDR2 is FQGNSA.